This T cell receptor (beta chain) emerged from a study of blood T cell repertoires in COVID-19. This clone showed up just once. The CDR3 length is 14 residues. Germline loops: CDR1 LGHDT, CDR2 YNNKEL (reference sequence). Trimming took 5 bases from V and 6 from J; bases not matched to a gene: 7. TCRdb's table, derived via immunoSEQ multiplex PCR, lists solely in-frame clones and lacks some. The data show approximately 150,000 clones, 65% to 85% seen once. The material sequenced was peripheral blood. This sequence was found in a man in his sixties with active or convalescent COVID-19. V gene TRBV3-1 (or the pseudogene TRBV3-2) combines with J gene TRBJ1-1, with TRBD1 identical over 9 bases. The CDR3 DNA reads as TGTGCCAGCAGCTACCAACAGGGGGCGGCTGAAGCTTTCTTT. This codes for CASSYQQGAAEAFF.